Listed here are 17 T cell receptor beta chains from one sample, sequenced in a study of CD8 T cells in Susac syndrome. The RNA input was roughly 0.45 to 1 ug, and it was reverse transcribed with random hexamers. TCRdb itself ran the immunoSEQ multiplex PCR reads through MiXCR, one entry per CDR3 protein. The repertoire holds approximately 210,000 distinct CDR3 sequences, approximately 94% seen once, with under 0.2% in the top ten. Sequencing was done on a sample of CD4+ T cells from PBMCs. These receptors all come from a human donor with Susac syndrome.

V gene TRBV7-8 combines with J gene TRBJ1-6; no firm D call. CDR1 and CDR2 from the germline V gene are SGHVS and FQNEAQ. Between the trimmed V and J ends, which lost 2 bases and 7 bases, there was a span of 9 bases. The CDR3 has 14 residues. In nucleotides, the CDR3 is TGTGCCAGCAGCTTAATGTCCCCAAATTCACCCCTCCACTTT. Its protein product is CASSLMSPNSPLHF.

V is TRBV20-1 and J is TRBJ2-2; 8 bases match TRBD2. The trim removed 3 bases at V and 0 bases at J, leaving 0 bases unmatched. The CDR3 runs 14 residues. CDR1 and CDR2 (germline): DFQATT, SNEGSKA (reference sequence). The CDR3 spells CSARRGANTGELFF. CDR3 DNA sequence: TGCAGTGCTAGGCGGGGGGCGAACACCGGGGAGCTGTTTTTT.

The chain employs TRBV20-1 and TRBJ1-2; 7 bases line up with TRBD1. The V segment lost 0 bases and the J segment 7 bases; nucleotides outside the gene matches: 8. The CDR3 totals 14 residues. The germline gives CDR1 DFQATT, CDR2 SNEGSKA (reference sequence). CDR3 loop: CSARDPAGGFGYTF. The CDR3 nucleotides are TGCAGTGCTAGAGATCCGGCAGGGGGTTTTGGCTACACCTTC.

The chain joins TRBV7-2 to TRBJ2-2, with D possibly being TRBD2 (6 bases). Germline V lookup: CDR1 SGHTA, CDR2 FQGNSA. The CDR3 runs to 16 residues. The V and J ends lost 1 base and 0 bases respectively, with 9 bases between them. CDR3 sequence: CASSLVAGTNTGELFF. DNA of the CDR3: TGTGCCAGCAGCTTAGTCGCGGGAACGAACACCGGGGAGCTGTTTTTT.

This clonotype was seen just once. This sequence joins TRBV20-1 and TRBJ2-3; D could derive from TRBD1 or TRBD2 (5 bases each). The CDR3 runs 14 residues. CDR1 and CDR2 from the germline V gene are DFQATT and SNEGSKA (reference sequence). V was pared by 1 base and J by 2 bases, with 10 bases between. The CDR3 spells CSARVRGPTDTQYF. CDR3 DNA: TGCAGTGCTAGAGTGAGGGGCCCCACAGATACGCAGTATTTT.

The CDR3 reads CASSPPGWSNQPQHF. CDR3 bases: TGTGCCAGCAGCCCACCGGGGTGGAGCAATCAGCCCCAGCATTTT. The chain employs TRBV28 and TRBJ1-5, with D hard to call. Germline assignment: CDR1 MDHEN and CDR2 SYDVKM. The CDR3 has 15 amino acids. Between the trimmed V and J ends, which lost 6 bases and 1 base, there was a span of 13 bases.

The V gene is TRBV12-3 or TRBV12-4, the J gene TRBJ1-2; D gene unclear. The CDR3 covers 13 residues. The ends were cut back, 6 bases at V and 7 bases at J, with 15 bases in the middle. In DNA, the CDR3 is TGTGCCAGCAGGATACTATCGGGAAGTGGCTACACCTTC. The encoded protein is CASRILSGSGYTF.

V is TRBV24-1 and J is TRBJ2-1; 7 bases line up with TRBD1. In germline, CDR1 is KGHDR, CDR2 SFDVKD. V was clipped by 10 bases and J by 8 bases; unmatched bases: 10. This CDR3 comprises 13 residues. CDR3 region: CATNGDSFDEQFF. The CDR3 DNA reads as TGTGCCACGAATGGGGACAGTTTTGATGAGCAGTTCTTC.

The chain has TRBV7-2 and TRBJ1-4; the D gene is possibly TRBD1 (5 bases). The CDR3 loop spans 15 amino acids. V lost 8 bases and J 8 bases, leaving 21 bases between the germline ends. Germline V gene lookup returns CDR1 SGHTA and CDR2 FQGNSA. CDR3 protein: CASSQVARVSEKLFF. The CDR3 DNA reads TGTGCCAGCTCCCAGGTAGCCAGGGTCTCAGAAAAACTGTTTTTT.

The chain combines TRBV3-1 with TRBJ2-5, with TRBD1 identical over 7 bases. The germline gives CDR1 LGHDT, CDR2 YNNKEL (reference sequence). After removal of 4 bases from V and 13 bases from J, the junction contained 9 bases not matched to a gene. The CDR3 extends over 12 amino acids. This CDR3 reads CASSLLDRAPYF. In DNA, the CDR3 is TGTGCCAGCAGCCTATTAGACAGGGCCCCGTACTTC.

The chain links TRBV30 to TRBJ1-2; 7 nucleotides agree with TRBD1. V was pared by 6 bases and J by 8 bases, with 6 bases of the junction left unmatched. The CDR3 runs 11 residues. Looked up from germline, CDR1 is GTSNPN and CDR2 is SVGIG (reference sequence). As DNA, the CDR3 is TGTGCCTGCGCGGGGACAGCGGGCTACACCTTC. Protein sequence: CACAGTAGYTF. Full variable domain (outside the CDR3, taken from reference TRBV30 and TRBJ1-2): SQTIHQWPATLVQPVGSPLSLECTVEGTSNPNLYWYRQAAGRGLQLLFYSVGIGQISSEVPQNLSASRPQDRQFILSSKKLLLSDSGFYLCACAGTAGYTFGSGTRLTVV.

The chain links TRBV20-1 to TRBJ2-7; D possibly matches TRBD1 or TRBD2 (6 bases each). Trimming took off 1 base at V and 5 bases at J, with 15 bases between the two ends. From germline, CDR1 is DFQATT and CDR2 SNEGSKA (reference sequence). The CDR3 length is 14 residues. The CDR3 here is CSARVGAPGDEQYF. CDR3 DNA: TGCAGTGCTAGAGTGGGGGCTCCGGGGGACGAGCAGTACTTC.

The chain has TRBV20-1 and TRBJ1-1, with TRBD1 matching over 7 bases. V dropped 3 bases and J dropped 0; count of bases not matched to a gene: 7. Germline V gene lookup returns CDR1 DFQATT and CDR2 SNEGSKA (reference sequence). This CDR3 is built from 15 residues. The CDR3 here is CSASETGQMNTEAFF. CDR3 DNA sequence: TGCAGTGCTAGTGAAACGGGACAGATGAACACTGAAGCTTTCTTT.

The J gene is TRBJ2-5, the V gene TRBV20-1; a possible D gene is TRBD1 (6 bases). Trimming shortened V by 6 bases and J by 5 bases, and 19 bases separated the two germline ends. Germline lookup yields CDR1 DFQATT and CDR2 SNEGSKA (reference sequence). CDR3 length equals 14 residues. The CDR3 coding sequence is TGCAGTGCGGGTCAGGCAGGGGCGAAGGAGACCCAGTACTTC. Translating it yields CSAGQAGAKETQYF.

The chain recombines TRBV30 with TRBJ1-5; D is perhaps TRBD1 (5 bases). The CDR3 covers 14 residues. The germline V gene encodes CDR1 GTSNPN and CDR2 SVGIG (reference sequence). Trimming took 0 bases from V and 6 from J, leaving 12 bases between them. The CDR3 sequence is CAWSVRQGVQPQHF. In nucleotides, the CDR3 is TGTGCCTGGAGTGTGCGGCAGGGTGTTCAGCCCCAGCATTTT.

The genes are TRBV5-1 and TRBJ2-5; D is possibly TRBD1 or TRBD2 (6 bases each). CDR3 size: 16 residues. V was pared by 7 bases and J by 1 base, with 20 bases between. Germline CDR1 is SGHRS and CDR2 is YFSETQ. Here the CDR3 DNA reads TGCGCCAGCGGCCCTCGAACCGGGGGCCTCCAAGAGACCCAGTACTTC. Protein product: CASGPRTGGLQETQYF.

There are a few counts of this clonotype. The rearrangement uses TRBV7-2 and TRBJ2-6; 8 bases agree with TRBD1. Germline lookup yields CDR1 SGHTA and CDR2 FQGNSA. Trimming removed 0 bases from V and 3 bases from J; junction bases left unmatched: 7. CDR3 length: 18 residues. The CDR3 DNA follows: TGTGCCAGCAGCTTAGCGGGCAGGGGGCGCGTTGGGGCCAACGTCCTGACTTTC. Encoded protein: CASSLAGRGRVGANVLTF.